This T cell receptor (beta chain) is from a study of cytomegalovirus exposure and HLA in healthy donors. Whole-study results and caveats: In a later analysis, DRB1 alleles had the most associated TCRs; HLA-C alleles the fewest. Accurate predictions that matched the HLA-A and HLA-B alleles of most subjects were reportedly made from TCR beta sequences. A later analysis appeared to link common viral pathogens to several of the most significant clusters.

A word on this clone: Its antigen is not known.

The PCR employed 60 Vbeta primers together with 13 Jbeta primers. Assay used: immunoSEQ multiplex PCR; TCRdb lists only in-frame clones, some missing. The sample has more than 100,000 clones; 77% are singletons. Sequencing was carried out using PBMCs. The source is a woman aged 60 to 75 in good health and CMV-seronegative.

The CDR3 DNA reads TGTGCCACCTCGCGGGCGTACCAAGAGACCCAGTACTTC. It is translated as CATSRAYQETQYF. The chain couples TRBV19 to TRBJ2-5; possible D gene TRBD2, 5 bases. In germline, CDR1 is LNHDA, CDR2 SQIVND (reference sequence). CDR3 size: 13 residues. The V gene lost 10 bases and the J gene lost 0 bases, with 12 bases spanning the gap.